The 4 T cell receptor beta chains below come from one sample, sequenced in a study of blood T cells in healthy people across ages. The use of a sample-barcoded 5' primer and a J-beta primer mix characterized a second PCR of about 6 to 12 cycles. One entry per CDR3 protein results from TCRdb running MiXCR on the 5' RACE reads. The table has over 950,000 distinct CDR3 sequences, roughly half seen once. Sequencing was performed on blood. These receptors came from a woman aged 55-70 years in good health.

This clonotype was counted at least ten times. The gene calls are TRBV7-8 and TRBJ2-5; D is unclear. From germline, CDR1 is SGHVS and CDR2 FQNEAQ. Trimming left V 4 bases short and J 4 bases short, with 7 bases between. The CDR3 sequence is 12 residues long. Here the CDR3 DNA reads TGTGCCAGCAGCTCCAGGATAGAGACCCAGTACTTC. Protein sequence: CASSSRIETQYF.

This clonotype has just a few counts. V is TRBV2 and J is TRBJ2-3; 10 positions agree with TRBD2. This CDR3 is 14 amino acids long. Germline lookup yields CDR1 SNHLY and CDR2 FYNNEI. J lost 7 bases, V lost 5 bases, and 6 bases had no gene match. CDR3 loop: CASSSGRAVYTQYF. CDR3 DNA sequence: TGTGCCAGCAGTAGCGGGAGGGCCGTCTATACGCAGTATTTT.

This clonotype has a handful of counts. The chain links TRBV20-1 to TRBJ2-3; 8 nucleotides match TRBD2. The length of the CDR3 is 12 residues. After removal of 4 bases from V and 11 bases from J, the junction contained 8 bases not matched to a gene. In germline, CDR1 is DFQATT, CDR2 SNEGSKA (reference sequence). The CDR3 DNA reads as TGCAGTGCTACCCCGACTAGCGTTGAGCAGTATTTT. It specifies CSATPTSVEQYF.

This clonotype showed up many times. The V and J genes are TRBV28 and TRBJ2-1; D remains ambiguous. The V end was cut by 7 bases, the J end by 4 bases, with 14 bases between. Germline V gene lookup returns CDR1 MDHEN and CDR2 SYDVKM. The CDR3 is made up of 14 amino acids. The CDR3 loop is CASTFRTAYNEQFF. Written as DNA, the CDR3 is TGTGCCAGCACCTTTAGGACGGCGTACAATGAGCAGTTCTTC.